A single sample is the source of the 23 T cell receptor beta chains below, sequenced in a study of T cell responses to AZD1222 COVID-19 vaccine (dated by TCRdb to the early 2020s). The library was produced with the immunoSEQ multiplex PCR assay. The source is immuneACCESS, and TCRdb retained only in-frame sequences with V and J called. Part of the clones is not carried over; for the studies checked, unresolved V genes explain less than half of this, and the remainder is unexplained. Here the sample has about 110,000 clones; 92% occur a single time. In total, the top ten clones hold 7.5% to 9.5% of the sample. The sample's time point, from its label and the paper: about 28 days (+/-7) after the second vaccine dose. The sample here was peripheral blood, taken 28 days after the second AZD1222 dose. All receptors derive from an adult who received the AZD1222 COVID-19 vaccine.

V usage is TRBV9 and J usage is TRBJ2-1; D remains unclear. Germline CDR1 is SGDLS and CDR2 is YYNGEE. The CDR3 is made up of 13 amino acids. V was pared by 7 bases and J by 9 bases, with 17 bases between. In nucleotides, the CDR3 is TGTGCCAGCCACGGGCCAGGTAACAGTGAGCAGTTCTTC. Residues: CASHGPGNSEQFF.

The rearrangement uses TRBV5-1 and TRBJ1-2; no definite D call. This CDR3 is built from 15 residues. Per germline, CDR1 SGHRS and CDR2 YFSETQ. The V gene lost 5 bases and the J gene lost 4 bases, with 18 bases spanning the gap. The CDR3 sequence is CASREVGEGSYGYTF. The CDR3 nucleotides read TGCGCCAGCAGGGAAGTCGGGGAGGGAAGCTATGGCTACACCTTC.

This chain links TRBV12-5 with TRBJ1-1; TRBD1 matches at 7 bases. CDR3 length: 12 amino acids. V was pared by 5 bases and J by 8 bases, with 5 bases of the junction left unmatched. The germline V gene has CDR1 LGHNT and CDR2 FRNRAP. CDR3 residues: CASGPRTGEAFF. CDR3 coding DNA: TGTGCTAGTGGTCCCAGGACAGGAGAAGCTTTCTTT.

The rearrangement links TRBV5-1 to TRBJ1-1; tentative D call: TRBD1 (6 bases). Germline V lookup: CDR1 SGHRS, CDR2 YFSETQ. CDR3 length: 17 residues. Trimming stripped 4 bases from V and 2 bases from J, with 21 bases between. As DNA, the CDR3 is TGCGCCAGCAGCACCGCAACAGGGCGGGGGAACAACACTGAAGCTTTCTTT. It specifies CASSTATGRGNNTEAFF.

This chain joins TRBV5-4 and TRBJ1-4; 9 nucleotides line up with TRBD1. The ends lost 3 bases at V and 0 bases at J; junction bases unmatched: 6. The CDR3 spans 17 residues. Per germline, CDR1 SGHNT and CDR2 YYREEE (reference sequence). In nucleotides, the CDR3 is TGTGCCAGCAGCTCGGACAGGGGCCCCGCAACTAATGAAAAACTGTTTTTT. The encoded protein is CASSSDRGPATNEKLFF. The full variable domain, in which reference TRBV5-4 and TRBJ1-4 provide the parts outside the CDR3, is ETGVTQSPTHLIKTRGQQVTLRCSSQSGHNTVSWYQQALGQGPQFIFQYYREEENGRGNFPPRFSGLQFPNYSSELNVNALELDDSALYLCASSSDRGPATNEKLFFGSGTQLSVL.

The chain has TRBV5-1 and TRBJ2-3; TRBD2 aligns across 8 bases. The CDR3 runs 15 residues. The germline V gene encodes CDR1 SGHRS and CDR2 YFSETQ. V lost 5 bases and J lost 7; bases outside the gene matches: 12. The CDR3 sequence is CASSDKREMGNTQYF. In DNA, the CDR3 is TGCGCCAGCAGTGATAAGCGGGAGATGGGAAATACGCAGTATTTT.

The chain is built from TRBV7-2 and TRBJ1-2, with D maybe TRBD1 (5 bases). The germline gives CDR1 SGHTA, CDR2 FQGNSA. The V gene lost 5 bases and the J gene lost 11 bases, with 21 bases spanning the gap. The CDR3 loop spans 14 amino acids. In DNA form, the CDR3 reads TGTGCCAGCAGCCTAGATACGGCCGGGGGAGGGTACACCTTC. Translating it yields CASSLDTAGGGYTF.

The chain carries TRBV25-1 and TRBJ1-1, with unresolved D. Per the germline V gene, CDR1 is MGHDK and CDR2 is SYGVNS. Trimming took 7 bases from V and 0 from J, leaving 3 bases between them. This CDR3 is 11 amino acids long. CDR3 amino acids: CASIMNTEAFF. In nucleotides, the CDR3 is TGTGCCAGCATCATGAACACTGAAGCTTTCTTT.

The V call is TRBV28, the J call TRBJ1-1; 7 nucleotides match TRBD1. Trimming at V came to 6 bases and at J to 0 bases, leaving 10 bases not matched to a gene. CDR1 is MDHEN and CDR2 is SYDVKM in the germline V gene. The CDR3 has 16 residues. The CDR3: CASSSPRQGLNTEAFF. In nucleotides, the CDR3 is TGTGCCAGCAGCTCCCCCCGACAGGGATTGAACACTGAAGCTTTCTTT.

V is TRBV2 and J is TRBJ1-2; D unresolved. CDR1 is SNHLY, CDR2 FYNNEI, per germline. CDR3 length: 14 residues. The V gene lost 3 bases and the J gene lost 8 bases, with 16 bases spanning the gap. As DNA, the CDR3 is TGTGCCAGCAGTGAGGATTTTCGAGTGGGAGGCTACACCTTC. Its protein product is CASSEDFRVGGYTF. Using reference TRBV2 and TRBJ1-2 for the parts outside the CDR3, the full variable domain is EPEVTQTPSHQVTQMGQEVILRCVPISNHLYFYWYRQILGQKVEFLVSFYNNEISEKSEIFDDQFSVERPDGSNFTLKIRSTKLEDSAMYFCASSEDFRVGGYTFGSGTRLTVV.

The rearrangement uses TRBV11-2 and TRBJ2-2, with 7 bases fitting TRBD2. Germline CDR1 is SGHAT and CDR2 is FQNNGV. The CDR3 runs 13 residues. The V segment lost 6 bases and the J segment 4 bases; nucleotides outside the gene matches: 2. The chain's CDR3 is CASSLAVTGELFF. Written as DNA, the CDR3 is TGTGCCAGCAGTCTAGCGGTCACCGGGGAGCTGTTTTTT.

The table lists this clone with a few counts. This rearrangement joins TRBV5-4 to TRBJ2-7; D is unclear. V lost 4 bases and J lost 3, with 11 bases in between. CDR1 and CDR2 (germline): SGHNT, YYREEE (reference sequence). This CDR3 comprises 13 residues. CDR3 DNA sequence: TGTGCCAGCAGCACCCCGGGTGGCTACGAGCAGTACTTC. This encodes CASSTPGGYEQYF.

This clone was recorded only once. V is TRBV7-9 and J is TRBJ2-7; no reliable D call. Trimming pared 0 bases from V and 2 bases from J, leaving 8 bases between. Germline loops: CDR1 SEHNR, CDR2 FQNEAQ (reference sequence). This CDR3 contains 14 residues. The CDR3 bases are TGTGCCAGCAGCTTAGCCACCTTAGCCTACGAGCAGTACTTC. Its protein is CASSLATLAYEQYF. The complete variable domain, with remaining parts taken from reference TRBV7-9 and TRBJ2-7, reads DTGVSQNPRHKITKRGQNVTFRCDPISEHNRLYWYRQTLGQGPEFLTYFQNEAQLEKSRLLSDRFSAERPKGSFSTLEIQRTEQGDSAMYLCASSLATLAYEQYFGPGTRLTVT.

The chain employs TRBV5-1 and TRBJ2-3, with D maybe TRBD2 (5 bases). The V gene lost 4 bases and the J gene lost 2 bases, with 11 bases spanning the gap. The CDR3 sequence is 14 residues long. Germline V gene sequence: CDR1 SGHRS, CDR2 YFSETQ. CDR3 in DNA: TGCGCCAGCAGCCCCGGACTGGACACAGATACGCAGTATTTT. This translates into CASSPGLDTDTQYF.

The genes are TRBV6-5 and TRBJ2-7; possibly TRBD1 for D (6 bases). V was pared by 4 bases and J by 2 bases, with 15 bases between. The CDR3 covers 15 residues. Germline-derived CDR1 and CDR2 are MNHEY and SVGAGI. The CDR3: CASSFFSRGPYEQYF. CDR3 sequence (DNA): TGTGCCAGCAGTTTCTTCTCCAGGGGCCCCTACGAGCAGTACTTC.

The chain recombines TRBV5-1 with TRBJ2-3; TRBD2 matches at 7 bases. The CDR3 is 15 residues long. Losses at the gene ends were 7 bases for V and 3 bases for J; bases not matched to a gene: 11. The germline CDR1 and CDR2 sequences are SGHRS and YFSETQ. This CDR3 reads CASCRTISGTDTQYF. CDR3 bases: TGCGCCAGCTGTCGGACGATTAGCGGGACAGATACGCAGTATTTT.

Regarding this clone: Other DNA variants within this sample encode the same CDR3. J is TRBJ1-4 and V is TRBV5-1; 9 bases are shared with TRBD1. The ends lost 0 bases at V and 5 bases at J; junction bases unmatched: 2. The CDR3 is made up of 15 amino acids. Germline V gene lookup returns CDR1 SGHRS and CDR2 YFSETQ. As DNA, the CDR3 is TGCGCCAGCAGCTTGGGGGGACAGGGAAATGAAAAACTGTTTTTT. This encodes CASSLGGQGNEKLFF.

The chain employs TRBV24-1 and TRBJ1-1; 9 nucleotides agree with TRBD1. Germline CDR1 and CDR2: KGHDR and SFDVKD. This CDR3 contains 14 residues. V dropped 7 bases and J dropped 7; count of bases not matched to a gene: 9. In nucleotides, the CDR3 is TGTGCCACCAGGGCGGGACAGGGCGGCAGTGAAGCTTTCTTT. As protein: CATRAGQGGSEAFF.

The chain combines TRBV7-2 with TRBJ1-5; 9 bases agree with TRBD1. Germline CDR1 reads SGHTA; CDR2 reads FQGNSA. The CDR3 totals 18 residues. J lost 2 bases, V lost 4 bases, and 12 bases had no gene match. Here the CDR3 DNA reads TGTGCCAGCAGCTCCAGACTCACAGGGGGCGAGGGCAATCAGCCCCAGCATTTT. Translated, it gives CASSSRLTGGEGNQPQHF.

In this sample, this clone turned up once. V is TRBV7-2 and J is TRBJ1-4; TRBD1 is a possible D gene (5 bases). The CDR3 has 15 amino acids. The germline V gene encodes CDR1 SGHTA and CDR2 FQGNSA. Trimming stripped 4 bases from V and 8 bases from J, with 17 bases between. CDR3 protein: CASSSPGRPFEKLFF. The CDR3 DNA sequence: TGTGCCAGCAGCTCGCCAGGGCGACCCTTCGAAAAACTGTTTTTT.

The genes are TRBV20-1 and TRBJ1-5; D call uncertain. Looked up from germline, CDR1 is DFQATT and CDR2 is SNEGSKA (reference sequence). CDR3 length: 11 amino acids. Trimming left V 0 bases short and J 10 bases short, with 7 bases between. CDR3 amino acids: CSARDLGPQHF. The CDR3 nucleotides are TGCAGTGCTAGAGATCTAGGACCCCAGCATTTT.

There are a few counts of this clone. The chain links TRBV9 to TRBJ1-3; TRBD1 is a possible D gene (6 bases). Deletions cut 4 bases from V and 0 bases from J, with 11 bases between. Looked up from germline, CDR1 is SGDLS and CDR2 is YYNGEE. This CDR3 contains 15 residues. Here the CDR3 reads CASSSTGHSGNTIYF. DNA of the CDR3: TGTGCCAGCAGCTCGACGGGACACTCTGGAAACACCATATATTTT.

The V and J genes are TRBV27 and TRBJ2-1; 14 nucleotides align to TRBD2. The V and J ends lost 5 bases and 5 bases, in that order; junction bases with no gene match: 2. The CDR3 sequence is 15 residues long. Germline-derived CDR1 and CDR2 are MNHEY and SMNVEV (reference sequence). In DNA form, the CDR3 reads TGTGCCAGCAGTCGACTAGCGGGAGGGCACAATGAGCAGTTCTTC. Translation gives CASSRLAGGHNEQFF.